These 25 T cell receptor beta chains originate from one sample sequenced in a study of T-cell reconstitution after alpha-beta-depleted transplantation in children. Unique molecular identifiers tagged the TCRbeta library. TCRdb independently ran MiXCR on the PCR reads; one entry per CDR3 protein. The sample yields about 250,000 distinct CDR3 sequences, roughly a quarter seen once. The sequencing here drew on PBMCs, mostly from graft donor cells, taken 360 days after TCRalphabeta/CD19-depleted stem cell transplant. The receptors were sampled from a female patient between 2 and 15 years old who had a stem cell transplant for congenital amegakaryocytic thrombocytopenia, so the T cells may come from the graft donor.

This clonotype has ten or more counts. This chain connects TRBV12-3 or TRBV12-4 to TRBJ2-7; TRBD1 matches 7 bases. The CDR3 runs to 15 residues. Trimming at V came to 2 bases and at J to 0 bases, leaving 4 bases not matched to a gene. This CDR3 reads CASSLRDSSSYEQYF. The CDR3 DNA reads TGTGCCAGCAGTTTAAGGGACAGTAGCTCCTACGAGCAGTACTTC.

CDR3 sequence: CSALLAGYNEQFF. In DNA, the CDR3 is TGCAGCGCCTTACTAGCGGGATACAATGAGCAGTTCTTC. The rearrangement joins TRBV29-1 to TRBJ2-1; 10 nucleotides match TRBD2. With V trimmed by 7 bases and J by 4 bases, 4 bases remained unmatched. Per the germline V gene, CDR1 is SQVTM and CDR2 is ANQGSEA. This CDR3 comprises 13 residues.

V usage is TRBV20-1 and J usage is TRBJ2-1, with a tentative D call TRBD2 (7 bases). The CDR3 spans 15 residues. Germline CDR1 DFQATT, CDR2 SNEGSKA (reference sequence). Deletions cut 3 bases from V and 6 bases from J, with 18 bases between. For the CDR3, the DNA is TGCAGTGCTAGGCCTCTGGGGGGGCCTGGCAATGAGCAGTTCTTC. It specifies CSARPLGGPGNEQFF.

As DNA, the CDR3 is TGTGCCTGGAGTGTAGGTACACCCAGCACAGATACGCAGTATTTT. Amino acid sequence: CAWSVGTPSTDTQYF. The chain couples TRBV30 to TRBJ2-3; D gene ambiguous. Deletions cut 0 bases from V and 0 bases from J, with 10 bases between. Germline V CDR1 and CDR2: GTSNPN, SVGIG (reference sequence). The CDR3 has 15 amino acids.

This clonotype was observed many times. The gene calls are TRBV20-1 and TRBJ2-2; D is ambiguous. The germline gives CDR1 DFQATT, CDR2 SNEGSKA (reference sequence). The germline V and J ends were trimmed by 3 bases and 0 bases, with 2 bases remaining between them. The CDR3 has 12 amino acids. DNA of the CDR3: TGCAGTGCTAGCGCGAACACCGGGGAGCTGTTTTTT. It specifies CSASANTGELFF.

The J gene is TRBJ2-2, the V gene TRBV11-3, with D unclear. V shed 4 bases and J shed 1 base, with 4 bases lying between them. Per germline, CDR1 SGHNT and CDR2 YENEEA. The CDR3 covers 13 residues. The CDR3 here is CASSSRNTGELFF. CDR3 bases: TGTGCCAGCAGCTCCCGGAACACCGGGGAGCTGTTTTTT.

J is TRBJ1-1 and V is TRBV4-2; 7 bases are a match to TRBD1. Germline assignment: CDR1 LGHNA and CDR2 YNFKEQ. The J segment lost 1 base and the V segment lost 4 bases, leaving 6 bases of the junction unmatched. This CDR3 spans 15 amino acids. The CDR3 DNA reads TGTGCCAGCAGCCCTAGGGGGCCACCGAACACTGAAGCTTTCTTT. It translates to CASSPRGPPNTEAFF.

The gene calls are TRBV6-5 and TRBJ2-6; D ambiguous. Trimming pared 4 bases from V and 1 base from J, leaving 11 bases between. The CDR3 totals 16 residues. Germline assignment: CDR1 MNHEY and CDR2 SVGAGI. The CDR3 DNA reads TGTGCCAGCAGTTGGCACTCGGAGTCTGGGGCCAACGTCCTGACTTTC. Protein sequence: CASSWHSESGANVLTF.

The chain combines TRBV12-3 or TRBV12-4 with TRBJ2-1, with TRBD2 matching over 7 bases. With V trimmed by 7 bases and J by 5 bases, 8 bases remained unmatched. The length of the CDR3 is 14 residues. CDR3 protein: CASTSRGGDNEQFF. The CDR3 DNA sequence: TGTGCCAGCACCTCCCGGGGAGGGGACAATGAGCAGTTCTTC.

The sample holds a few counts of this clonotype. The chain's CDR3 is CASSYHLGYTF. CDR3 DNA sequence: TGTGCCAGCAGTTACCATCTTGGCTACACCTTC. The rearrangement uses TRBV6-5 and TRBJ1-2; D unresolved. There are 11 residues in the CDR3. V was pared by 2 bases and J by 7 bases, with 5 bases between. The germline gives CDR1 MNHEY, CDR2 SVGAGI.

This clonotype was seen once. V and J are TRBV5-4 and TRBJ1-1; 7 nucleotides agree with TRBD1. This CDR3 comprises 14 residues. Per germline, CDR1 SGHNT and CDR2 YYREEE (reference sequence). The V segment lost 2 bases and the J segment 4 bases; nucleotides outside the gene matches: 5. The DNA of the CDR3 is TGTGCCAGCAGCTTTGACAGGGCGACCACTGAAGCTTTCTTT. Translation: CASSFDRATTEAFF.

This clonotype was seen more than once but under ten times. This chain uses TRBV12-3 or TRBV12-4 with TRBJ2-3, with 14 bases aligning to TRBD2. CDR3 length equals 15 residues. J lost 4 bases, V lost 6 bases, and 3 bases had no gene match. The DNA for the CDR3 is TGTGCCAGCAGGCTGGGACTAGCGGGAGCAGATACGCAGTATTTT. It translates to CASRLGLAGADTQYF.

CDR3 DNA: TGCGCCAGCAGCACACCCGGGGACAGACGCTATGGCTACACCTTC. Protein product: CASSTPGDRRYGYTF. The genes are TRBV4-1 and TRBJ1-2; 7 bases line up with TRBD1. Trimming at V came to 5 bases and at J to 4 bases, leaving 10 bases not matched to a gene. Germline V lookup: CDR1 MGHRA, CDR2 YSYEKL. This CDR3 is 15 amino acids long.

This clonotype showed up just a few times. The gene calls are TRBV28 and TRBJ1-1; D unclear. The V end was cut by 3 bases, the J end by 4 bases, with 15 bases between. This CDR3 is built from 15 residues. CDR1 and CDR2 (germline): MDHEN, SYDVKM. The DNA of the CDR3 is TGTGCCAGCAGTTTCGGCGTTCGGTGGAGCACTGAAGCTTTCTTT. Translated, it gives CASSFGVRWSTEAFF.

This clonotype was seen only a few times. V gene TRBV20-1 combines with J gene TRBJ2-3; D not resolved. The ends were cut back, 3 bases at V and 3 bases at J, with 10 bases in the middle. This CDR3 comprises 13 residues. Germline assignment: CDR1 DFQATT and CDR2 SNEGSKA (reference sequence). The CDR3 sequence: CSASTANTDTQYF. The CDR3, as DNA: TGCAGTGCTAGTACGGCGAATACAGATACGCAGTATTTT.

The V call is TRBV6-1, the J call TRBJ2-3; no reliable D call. Germline V gene sequence: CDR1 MNHNS, CDR2 SASEGT. The CDR3 totals 14 residues. V lost 8 bases, J lost 4 bases, and 16 bases lay in between. DNA for the CDR3: TGTGCCAGCTCCGTAGGTGGCGGCGCAGATACGCAGTATTTT. Protein product: CASSVGGGADTQYF.

There are a few counts of this clonotype. The gene calls are TRBV6-1 and TRBJ1-1, with D perhaps matching TRBD1 (5 bases). The V and J ends lost 6 bases and 4 bases respectively, with 18 bases between them. Germline V gene sequence: CDR1 MNHNS, CDR2 SASEGT. This CDR3 has 15 residues. As DNA, the CDR3 is TGTGCCAGCAGCCATCTCGGGGCTGGGGGCACTGAAGCTTTCTTT. This gives the protein CASSHLGAGGTEAFF.

This clonotype was detected many times. The V call is TRBV7-2, the J call TRBJ2-1, with TRBD2 as a possible D gene (5 bases). Trimming left V 7 bases short and J 5 bases short, with 15 bases between. The CDR3 has 14 residues. Germline lookup yields CDR1 SGHTA and CDR2 FQGNSA. Here the CDR3 reads CASTRGLADNEQFF. CDR3 coding DNA: TGTGCCAGCACCCGAGGGCTAGCTGACAATGAGCAGTTCTTC. The variable domain in full, completed from reference TRBV7-2 and TRBJ2-1, reads GAGVSQSPSNKVTEKGKDVELRCDPISGHTALYWYRQSLGQGLEFLIYFQGNSAPDKSGLPSDRFSAERTGGSVSTLTIQRTQQEDSAVYLCASTRGLADNEQFFGPGTRLTVL.

This sequence joins TRBV20-1 and TRBJ1-1; D possibly corresponds to TRBD1 (5 bases). The CDR3 runs to 12 residues. Germline V gene lookup returns CDR1 DFQATT and CDR2 SNEGSKA (reference sequence). Deletions cut 6 bases from V and 9 bases from J, with 17 bases between. In DNA form, the CDR3 reads TGCAGTGCGCTCCAGGGCGCTGAGAAAGCTTTCTTT. Translating it yields CSALQGAEKAFF.

This clonotype was counted at least ten times. The chain links TRBV2 to TRBJ2-1; TRBD2 matches at 7 bases. V gave up 8 bases and J gave up 2 bases; unmatched junction bases: 6. There are 14 residues in the CDR3. The germline CDR1 and CDR2 sequences are SNHLY and FYNNEI. The CDR3 loop reads CASRGRIAYNEQFF. The CDR3, as DNA: TGTGCCAGCCGCGGGAGAATTGCCTACAATGAGCAGTTCTTC.

The rearrangement links TRBV20-1 to TRBJ2-3; tentatively, D is TRBD1 or TRBD2 (5 bases each). V was shortened by 0 bases and J by 4 bases, with 14 bases between the two germline ends. Germline V gene data show CDR1 as DFQATT and CDR2 as SNEGSKA (reference sequence). The CDR3 consists of 15 residues. This chain's CDR3 is CSARDRMGPPDTQYF. The CDR3 DNA reads as TGCAGTGCTAGAGATAGGATGGGACCCCCAGATACGCAGTATTTT.

This clonotype was observed a few times. This chain uses TRBV20-1 with TRBJ2-3; 11 bases are shared with TRBD2. The germline gives CDR1 DFQATT, CDR2 SNEGSKA (reference sequence). V trimming: 4 bases; J trimming: 3 bases; junction bases outside the gene matches: 15. This CDR3 has 18 residues. The CDR3 loop is CSAIDRITSGSSTDTQYF. CDR3 coding DNA: TGCAGTGCTATAGACCGAATAACTAGCGGGAGTTCGACAGATACGCAGTATTTT.

The chain is built from TRBV12-3 or TRBV12-4 and TRBJ2-1, with D perhaps TRBD2 (8 bases). V was pared by 2 bases and J by 2 bases, with 13 bases between. CDR3 length equals 16 residues. For the CDR3, the DNA is TGTGCCAGCAGTTTACGGGAGGGGGCAACCTACAATGAGCAGTTCTTC. It encodes CASSLREGATYNEQFF.

This rearrangement joins TRBV7-8 to TRBJ1-2; D remains unclear. The CDR3 loop spans 14 amino acids. V dropped 3 bases and J dropped 7 bases, with 15 bases sitting between them. Germline CDR1 SGHVS, CDR2 FQNEAQ. CDR3 amino acids: CASSLTGPQSGYTF. The CDR3 DNA follows: TGTGCCAGCAGCTTGACCGGGCCCCAAAGTGGCTACACCTTC.

The chain uses TRBV4-1 and TRBJ2-1; possibly TRBD2 for D (7 bases). The CDR3 sequence is 19 residues long. Deletions cut 1 base from V and 3 bases from J, with 22 bases between. Germline values: CDR1 MGHRA, CDR2 YSYEKL. Written as DNA, the CDR3 is TGCGCCAGCAGCCAAGTGATTACTCCGGCGGGGGCCATCTACAATGAGCAGTTCTTC. Protein product: CASSQVITPAGAIYNEQFF.